This TCR beta chain was observed in a study of T cell responses to AZD1222 COVID-19 vaccine. Clones were read by immunoSEQ multiplex PCR, and TCRdb kept only the in-frame ones, dropping some. The data show about 85,000 clones, approximately 90% seen once. Of note for this clone: What it binds is unknown.

Overall study results and limits: AZD1222 recipients seropositive at baseline numbered only six or seven. The peak T cell response came first, and repertoires were sampled only after it.

The V end was cut by 1 base, the J end by 2 bases, with 2 bases between. Per the germline V gene, CDR1 is SEHNR and CDR2 is FQNEAQ (reference sequence). CDR3 size: 13 residues. The chain has TRBV7-9 and TRBJ2-2; no clear D gene. The receptor comes from an adult who received the AZD1222 COVID-19 vaccine. Specimen: peripheral blood, collected 28 days after the second AZD1222 dose. This CDR3 is CASSLGNTGELFF. In DNA form, the CDR3 reads TGTGCCAGCAGCTTAGGTAACACCGGGGAGCTGTTTTTT.